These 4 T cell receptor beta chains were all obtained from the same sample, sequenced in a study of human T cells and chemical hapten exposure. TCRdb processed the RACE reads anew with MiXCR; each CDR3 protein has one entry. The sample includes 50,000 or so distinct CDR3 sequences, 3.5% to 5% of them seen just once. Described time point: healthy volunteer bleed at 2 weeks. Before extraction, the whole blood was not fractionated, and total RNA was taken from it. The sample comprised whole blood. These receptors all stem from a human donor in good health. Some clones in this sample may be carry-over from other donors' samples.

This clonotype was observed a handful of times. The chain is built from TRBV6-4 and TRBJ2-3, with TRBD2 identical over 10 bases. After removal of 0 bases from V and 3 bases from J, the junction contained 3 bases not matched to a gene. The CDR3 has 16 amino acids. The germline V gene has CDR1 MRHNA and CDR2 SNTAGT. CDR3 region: CASSDSTAGGTDTQYF. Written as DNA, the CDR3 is TGTGCCAGCAGTGACTCGACAGCGGGAGGGACAGATACGCAGTATTTT.

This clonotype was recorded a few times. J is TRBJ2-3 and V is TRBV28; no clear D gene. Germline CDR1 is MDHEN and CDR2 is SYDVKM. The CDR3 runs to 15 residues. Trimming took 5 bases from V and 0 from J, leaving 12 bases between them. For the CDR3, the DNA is TGTGCCAGCAGTCCACTCCCGACTAGCACAGATACGCAGTATTTT. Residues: CASSPLPTSTDTQYF.

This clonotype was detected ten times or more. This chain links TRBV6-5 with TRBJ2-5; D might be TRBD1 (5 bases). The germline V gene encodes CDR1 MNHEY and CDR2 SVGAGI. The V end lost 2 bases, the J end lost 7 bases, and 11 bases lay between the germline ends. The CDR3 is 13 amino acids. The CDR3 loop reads CASSYEATGTQYF. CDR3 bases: TGTGCCAGCAGTTACGAAGCAACAGGGACCCAGTACTTC.

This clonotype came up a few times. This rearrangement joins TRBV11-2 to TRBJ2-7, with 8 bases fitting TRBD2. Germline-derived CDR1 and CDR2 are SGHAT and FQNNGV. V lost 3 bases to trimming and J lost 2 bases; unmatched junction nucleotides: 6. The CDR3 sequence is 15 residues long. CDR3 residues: CASSFTSGNTYEQYF. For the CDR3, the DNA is TGTGCCAGCAGCTTCACTAGCGGTAATACCTACGAGCAGTACTTC.